This TCR beta chain is from a study of CD8+ T cells in alopecia areata. At the level of the study: The tofacitinib course ran for 6 to 18 months and was followed by 6 months off drug.

V trimming: 11 bases; J trimming: 4 bases; junction bases outside the gene matches: 9. This CDR3 contains 13 residues. Per the germline V gene, CDR1 is MNHEY and CDR2 is SMNVEV (reference sequence). Sample treatment: oral pan-JAK inhibitor, 5-10 mg twice daily. This clone was seen a few times. Following RNA extraction, reverse transcription yielded cDNA that acted as the sequencing template. Method: immunoSEQ multiplex PCR; TCRdb's copy keeps in-frame clones and lacks some. In the table there are about 220,000 clones, about 50% of which are singletons. The J gene is TRBJ2-7, the V gene TRBV27, with TRBD2 identical over 9 bases. The sequence was obtained from a human donor with alopecia areata. The specimen was CD4+ T cells sorted from blood, collected at week 4, from a patient treated with tofacitinib. CDR3 sequence (DNA): TGTGCCCAAAGGGGGCTAGCGGGGTACGAGCAGTACTTC. This gives the protein CAQRGLAGYEQYF.